This T cell receptor beta chain emerged from a study of T cells in Graves' hyperthyroidism and ophthalmopathy. As for the study in general: Specimen type is peripheral blood, collected at initial diagnosis prior to any treatment. Study results and caveats: In the analysis, a 13 V-J model separated ophthalmopathy from stable hyperthyroidism. The majority of expanded thyroid clonotypes above 0.001 also appeared in blood.

CDR3 size: 14 residues. CDR1 is MNHNS, CDR2 SASEGT, per germline. Trimming at V came to 6 bases and at J to 5 bases, leaving 8 bases not matched to a gene. The table lists this clonotype with many counts. Its cognate antigen is unknown. The TCR beta CDR3 regions underwent amplification using RNA transcripts as the source. HTBI primers drove first-round RT-PCR of the TCR CDR3. One entry per CDR3 protein, called by TCRdb with MiXCR from the multiplex PCR reads. The table includes 250,000 to 400,000 distinct CDR3 sequences, about 13% detected once. Diagnostic assessment was based on clinical symptoms, serum thyroxine and TRAb, thyroid ultrasound and orbital computed tomography.

The sequence derives from a woman aged 35 to 49 with Graves' ophthalmopathy. The chain has TRBV6-1 and TRBJ2-7; 9 nucleotides agree with TRBD1. The sequenced sample was blood. CDR3 sequence: CASSHRGRSHEQYF. CDR3 nucleotides: TGTGCCAGCAGCCACAGGGGGCGCAGCCACGAGCAGTACTTC.